A selection of T cell receptor beta chains follows, all from one sample in a study of beta chain features in type 1 diabetes. Assay: immunoSEQ multiplex PCR; the TCRdb copy retains only in-frame clones and omits some. The sample holds about 410,000 clones; more than 11% are singletons and the top ten take less than 0.04%. The sample comprised naive CD4+ T cells from blood. Every receptor here comes from a man in his thirties or forties in good health. The CDR3 runs from the conserved cysteine through the conserved F or W. D genes are given only for firm matches. Rows give clone size only sometimes, using once, few, many, or a class for an expanded clone.

v_gene	d_gene	abundance	j_gene	CDR3aa	CDR3nt
TRBV7-9	NA	few	TRBJ1-2	CASSLASENYGYTF	TGTGCCAGCAGTCTTGCCTCGGAAAACTATGGCTACACCTTC
TRBV5-4	TRBD1	few	TRBJ2-3	CASSSTGQGEDTQYF	TGTGCCAGCAGCTCTACGGGACAGGGTGAAGATACGCAGTATTTT
TRBV7-9	NA	NA	TRBJ2-1	CASSLVSEQFF	TGTGCCAGCAGCTTAGTTTCTGAGCAGTTCTTC
TRBV6-5	NA	few	TRBJ1-2	CASRAIANYGYTF	TGTGCCAGCAGGGCGATAGCTAACTATGGCTACACCTTC
TRBV29-1	NA	few	TRBJ2-3	CSVERGGSTDTQYF	TGCAGCGTTGAAAGGGGTGGGAGCACAGATACGCAGTATTTT
TRBV6-4	TRBD2	NA	TRBJ2-1	CASSPTLAGGRNEQFF	TGTGCCAGCAGCCCCACCTTAGCGGGAGGGCGCAATGAGCAGTTCTTC
TRBV18	NA	few	TRBJ2-5	CASSLGKETQYF	TGTGCCAGCTCACTGGGGAAAGAGACCCAGTACTTC
TRBV6-5	NA	NA	TRBJ2-3	CASSYWGGAIDTQYF	TGTGCCAGCAGTTATTGGGGGGGGGCAATAGATACGCAGTATTTT
TRBV5-4	TRBD1	few	TRBJ2-1	CASSWGQEYNEQFF	TGTGCCAGCAGCTGGGGACAGGAATACAATGAGCAGTTCTTC
TRBV5-1	NA	few	TRBJ2-7	CASSLDHLAFNLYEQYF	TGCGCCAGCAGCTTGGACCACCTAGCGTTCAATCTCTACGAGCAGTACTTC
TRBV30	NA	few	TRBJ2-3	CAWSGSRLIDTQYF	TGTGCCTGGAGTGGATCCCGATTAATAGATACGCAGTATTTT
TRBV27	NA	NA	TRBJ2-5	CASSASRGTQYF	TGTGCCAGCAGCGCAAGCAGGGGAACCCAGTACTTC
TRBV29-1	NA	few	TRBJ2-7	CSVGDSSEGYEQYF	TGCAGCGTTGGCGACAGTTCTGAGGGCTACGAGCAGTACTTC
TRBV30	NA	NA	TRBJ1-5	CASSWGAARPQHF	TGTGCCTCCTCCTGGGGGGCGGCTCGACCCCAGCATTTT
TRBV15	NA	few	TRBJ2-1	CATMSLIDNEQFF	TGTGCCACCATGAGCCTCATAGACAATGAGCAGTTCTTC
TRBV30	NA	NA	TRBJ2-1	CAWKLGGRNEQFF	TGTGCCTGGAAACTAGGAGGTCGCAATGAGCAGTTCTTC
TRBV7-2	NA	few	TRBJ2-3	CASSFGPTDTQYF	TGTGCCAGCAGCTTCGGACCCACAGATACGCAGTATTTT
TRBV11-2	NA	few	TRBJ1-1	CASSFRDSTEAFF	TGTGCCAGCAGCTTTCGAGACAGCACTGAAGCTTTCTTT
TRBV7-2	NA	few	TRBJ2-4	CASSLGRPLSKNIQYF	TGTGCCAGCAGCTTAGGGAGGCCCTTGTCCAAAAACATTCAGTACTTC
TRBV7-2	NA	NA	TRBJ2-2	CASSSRVQPNTGELFF	TGTGCCAGCAGCTCGAGGGTACAACCGAACACCGGGGAGCTGTTTTTT
TRBV5-1	TRBD1	few	TRBJ1-4	CASRSGQANEKLFF	TGCGCCAGTAGAAGTGGACAGGCTAATGAAAAACTGTTTTTT
TRBV30	NA	few	TRBJ2-1	CAWRKMGEGNEQFF	TGTGCCTGGAGAAAGATGGGTGAGGGCAATGAGCAGTTCTTC
TRBV27	NA	NA	TRBJ2-6	CASSSLVRRSGANVLTF	TGTGCCAGCAGTTCCCTGGTCCGTCGGTCTGGGGCCAACGTCCTGACTTTC
TRBV28	NA	NA	TRBJ1-2	CASSFMGGGYTF	TGTGCCAGCAGCTTCATGGGCGGTGGCTACACCTTC
TRBV2	NA	few	TRBJ2-5	CASSLGPTFQETQYF	TGTGCCAGCAGTTTGGGACCGACCTTCCAGGAGACCCAGTACTTC
TRBV11-2	NA	few	TRBJ2-1	CASSFPWSANQQFF	TGTGCCAGCAGCTTCCCCTGGAGCGCCAATCAACAGTTCTTC
TRBV27	NA	few	TRBJ2-2	CASSLTSGTGELFF	TGTGCCAGCAGTTTGACTAGTGGCACCGGGGAGCTGTTTTTT
TRBV7-7	NA	few	TRBJ2-5	CASSSAGLGETQYF	TGTGCCAGCAGCTCAGCAGGGCTCGGCGAGACCCAGTACTTC
TRBV5-1	NA	NA	TRBJ1-1	CASSPGQTNTEAFF	TGCGCCAGCAGCCCTGGACAGACTAACACTGAAGCTTTCTTT
TRBV2	TRBD2	NA	TRBJ2-3	CAGANSGVVDTQYF	TGTGCCGGGGCGAATAGCGGGGTTGTGGATACGCAGTATTTT
TRBV7-8	TRBD2	few	TRBJ2-7	CASSLKRTSPAYEQYF	TGTGCCAGCAGCTTAAAGCGGACTAGCCCTGCCTACGAGCAGTACTTC
TRBV7-2	TRBD1	many	TRBJ2-1	CASSPDRGSNEQFF	TGTGCCAGCAGCCCCGACAGGGGGAGCAATGAGCAGTTCTTC
TRBV2	NA	NA	TRBJ2-2	CASSIELQLTGELFF	TGTGCCAGCAGCATTGAACTACAGCTCACCGGGGAGCTGTTTTTT
TRBV6-5	TRBD2	NA	TRBJ2-2	CASSYRVAGTGELFF	TGTGCCAGCAGTTACCGTGTAGCGGGAACCGGGGAGCTGTTTTTT
TRBV6-5	NA	few	TRBJ2-3	CASSYGTSRTDTQYF	TGTGCCAGCAGTTACGGTACTTCTCGCACAGATACGCAGTATTTT
TRBV7-6	TRBD2	NA	TRBJ2-3	CASSLGLAGSVRERTDTQYF	TGTGCCAGCAGCTTAGGACTAGCGGGGTCAGTTAGGGAACGCACAGATACGCAGTATTTT
TRBV7-9	TRBD1	NA	TRBJ1-6	CASSHSGQSNSPLHF	TGTGCCAGCAGCCATTCGGGACAGAGCAATTCACCCCTCCACTTT
TRBV30	TRBD1	NA	TRBJ1-4	CAWENDRDEKLFF	TGTGCCTGGGAGAACGACAGGGACGAAAAACTGTTTTTT
TRBV9	NA	NA	TRBJ1-6	CASSVAGMDSPLHF	TGTGCCAGCAGCGTAGCCGGGATGGATTCACCCCTCCACTTT
TRBV5-1	NA	NA	TRBJ2-3	CASSLEVDTQYF	TGCGCCAGCAGCTTGGAAGTAGATACGCAGTATTTT
TRBV7-2	NA	NA	TRBJ2-1	CASSPINEQFF	TGTGCCAGCAGCCCGATTAATGAGCAGTTCTTC
TRBV4-3	NA	few	TRBJ2-1	CASSQGEKTGTLYNEQFF	TGCGCCAGCAGCCAAGGTGAGAAGACCGGGACACTCTACAATGAGCAGTTCTTC
TRBV7-2	TRBD1	NA	TRBJ2-4	CASSPGGGNIQYF	TGTGCCAGCAGCCCAGGGGGCGGAAACATTCAGTACTTC
TRBV19	TRBD1	NA	TRBJ1-2	CASTRAGGIGYTF	TGTGCCAGTACCCGCGCAGGGGGCATTGGCTACACCTTC
TRBV5-4	NA	few	TRBJ2-5	CASSLLLGAETQYF	TGCGCCAGCAGCCTCTTACTGGGGGCCGAGACCCAGTACTTC
TRBV25-1	NA	few	TRBJ1-2	CASSTLNPPGGQYGYTF	TGTGCCAGCAGTACCCTGAACCCGCCGGGCGGACAGTATGGCTACACCTTC
TRBV6-5	NA	NA	TRBJ2-3	CASRFQGIDTQYF	TGTGCCAGCCGGTTTCAGGGAATAGATACGCAGTATTTT
TRBV9	TRBD1	once	TRBJ2-1	CASSVGQGALGGNNEQFF	TGTGCCAGCAGCGTAGGACAGGGGGCGCTGGGCGGAAACAATGAGCAGTTCTTC
TRBV7-3	NA	NA	TRBJ2-3	CASSSISTDTQYF	TGTGCCAGCAGCTCCATTAGCACAGATACGCAGTATTTT
TRBV6-1	TRBD2	few	TRBJ2-5	CASRWTSGAETQYF	TGTGCCAGCAGGTGGACTAGCGGGGCGGAGACCCAGTACTTC
TRBV30	NA	NA	TRBJ1-1	CAWSDRPVMNTEAFF	TGTGCCTGGAGTGACAGGCCAGTCATGAACACTGAAGCTTTCTTT
TRBV9	TRBD2	few	TRBJ2-1	CASSAGTSELNEQFF	TGTGCCAGCAGCGCCGGGACTAGCGAATTAAATGAGCAGTTCTTC